The 26 T cell receptor beta chains listed next were all sequenced from one sample in a study of blood T cell repertoires in COVID-19. Assay: immunoSEQ multiplex PCR; the TCRdb copy retains only in-frame clones and omits some. Of some 42,000 clones listed, 90% are singletons. Material: peripheral blood. These receptors originate from a man aged 50-59 years with active COVID-19.

This sequence joins TRBV2 and TRBJ1-1; the D gene is possibly TRBD1 (5 bases). Germline CDR1 is SNHLY and CDR2 is FYNNEI. CDR3 size: 15 residues. V was cut by 6 bases and J by 1 base, with 15 bases left in between. This chain's CDR3 is CASRRRDGGNTEAFF. The CDR3 DNA follows: TGTGCCAGCAGACGCCGGGACGGGGGGAACACTGAAGCTTTCTTT.

The chain uses TRBV5-1 and TRBJ1-1; 7 bases are a match to TRBD1. The CDR3 has 15 residues. Unmatched junction bases numbered 4, after V lost 0 bases and J lost 2 bases. CDR1 SGHRS and CDR2 YFSETQ come from the germline V gene. The CDR3 DNA sequence: TGCGCCAGCAGCTTGGCGGGGACAGCCAACACTGAAGCTTTCTTT. As protein: CASSLAGTANTEAFF.

This sequence joins TRBV5-1 and TRBJ1-1, with 11 positions matching TRBD1. Germline CDR1 and CDR2: SGHRS and YFSETQ. The CDR3 spans 19 residues. Trimming at V came to 1 base and at J to 4 bases, leaving 15 bases not matched to a gene. The CDR3 DNA is TGCGCCAGCAGCTTGTCATATCCTGGGACAGGGGGTTATGGCACTGAAGCTTTCTTT. Translating it yields CASSLSYPGTGGYGTEAFF.

The gene calls are TRBV6-5 and TRBJ2-2, with D perhaps TRBD2 (5 bases). This CDR3 is built from 12 residues. The germline V gene has CDR1 MNHEY and CDR2 SVGAGI. The germline V and J ends were trimmed by 6 bases and 6 bases, with 8 bases remaining between them. The CDR3 bases are TGTGCCAGCAGGGAGGACTCCGGGGAGCTGTTTTTT. This translates into CASREDSGELFF.

CDR3 bases: TGTGCCACCTGGAGGGCGGCGGGTGGCTACACCTTC. The encoded protein is CATWRAAGGYTF. The rearrangement uses TRBV12-3 or TRBV12-4 and TRBJ1-2; D remains unclear. Trimming removed 10 bases from V and 7 bases from J, with 16 bases in between. CDR3 length equals 12 residues.

The CDR3 DNA follows: TGCGCCAGCAGCTTGTGGGGCCAATCCGATCAGCCCCAGCATTTT. It is translated as CASSLWGQSDQPQHF. The V gene is TRBV5-1, the J gene TRBJ1-5; maybe TRBD1 (5 bases). Germline loops: CDR1 SGHRS, CDR2 YFSETQ. Trimming pared 1 base from V and 5 bases from J, leaving 13 bases between. This CDR3 is built from 15 residues.

V usage is TRBV24-1 and J usage is TRBJ1-5, with TRBD1 as a possible D gene (5 bases). Trimming removed 5 bases at V and 3 bases at J, with 13 bases between. Germline-derived CDR1 and CDR2 are KGHDR and SFDVKD. The CDR3 sequence is 15 residues long. CDR3 region: CATSGGGGINQPQHF. The DNA for the CDR3 is TGTGCCACCAGTGGTGGGGGGGGGATCAATCAGCCCCAGCATTTT.

This sequence joins TRBV6-2 or TRBV6-3 and TRBJ2-3; D unclear. The germline V and J ends were trimmed by 3 bases and 2 bases, with 12 bases remaining between them. This CDR3 comprises 15 residues. The V gene's germline CDR1 is MNHEY and CDR2 SVGEGT. The CDR3 nucleotides read TGTGCCAGCAGTTATACGGTTAGTGCCACAGATACGCAGTATTTT. It is translated as CASSYTVSATDTQYF.

V usage is TRBV4-1 and J usage is TRBJ2-7; no clear D. The germline V and J ends were trimmed by 4 bases and 3 bases, with 10 bases remaining between them. This CDR3 contains 13 residues. The germline V gene encodes CDR1 MGHRA and CDR2 YSYEKL. The DNA of the CDR3 is TGCGCCAGCAGCCCCGCGGCCGGCTACGAGCAGTACTTC. Its translation: CASSPAAGYEQYF.

The chain joins TRBV27 to TRBJ2-2, with TRBD1 as a possible D gene (5 bases). V dropped 3 bases and J dropped 4 bases, with 9 bases sitting between them. Germline-derived CDR1 and CDR2 are MNHEY and SMNVEV (reference sequence). The CDR3 loop spans 14 amino acids. As DNA, the CDR3 is TGTGCCAGCAGTTTTCGGCAGGGCACCGGGGAGCTGTTTTTT. As protein: CASSFRQGTGELFF.

J is TRBJ2-3 and V is TRBV6-4; D unclear. The CDR3 spans 14 residues. CDR1 is MRHNA, CDR2 SNTAGT, per germline. The ends were cut back, 2 bases at V and 5 bases at J, with 11 bases in the middle. This chain's CDR3 is CASSDGTVIDTQYF. Written as DNA, the CDR3 is TGTGCCAGCAGTGACGGTACGGTCATAGATACGCAGTATTTT.

This sequence joins TRBV18 and TRBJ2-7; TRBD1 matches at 9 bases. The CDR3 sequence is 17 residues long. The junction had 11 bases not matched to a gene; V was cut back by 2 bases and J by 3 bases. Germline V gene sequence: CDR1 KGHSH, CDR2 LQKENI. CDR3 protein: CASSPGAHRGLVYEQYF. The CDR3, as DNA: TGTGCCAGCTCACCAGGGGCCCACAGGGGGCTAGTCTACGAGCAGTACTTC.

CDR3 amino acids: CASSFQGRRDGYTF. Written as DNA, the CDR3 is TGTGCCAGCAGCTTTCAGGGTAGGAGGGATGGCTACACCTTC. The rearrangement uses TRBV5-6 and TRBJ1-2; possibly TRBD1 for D (5 bases). The germline CDR1 and CDR2 sequences are SGHDT and YYEEEE. CDR3 size: 14 residues. Trimming removed 2 bases from V and 6 bases from J, with 14 bases in between.

The genes are TRBV15 and TRBJ2-1, with 12 positions matching TRBD2. The junction had 3 bases not matched to a gene; V was cut back by 2 bases and J by 4 bases. The CDR3 covers 16 residues. The germline V gene has CDR1 LNHNV and CDR2 YYDKDF (reference sequence). The chain's CDR3 is CATSRTSGGQYNEQFF. The DNA of the CDR3 is TGTGCCACCAGCAGAACTAGCGGGGGGCAATACAATGAGCAGTTCTTC.

A single count supports this clone. The rearrangement joins TRBV28 to TRBJ1-2; D is ambiguous. V gave up 5 bases and J gave up 7 bases, with 17 bases separating them. The CDR3 covers 14 residues. Germline lookup yields CDR1 MDHEN and CDR2 SYDVKM. The CDR3 reads CASSTPGGARGYTF. CDR3 sequence (DNA): TGTGCCAGCAGTACCCCGGGAGGCGCCCGTGGCTACACCTTC.

This chain joins TRBV2 and TRBJ1-2; a possible D gene is TRBD1 (6 bases). In germline, CDR1 is SNHLY, CDR2 FYNNEI. This CDR3 contains 14 residues. Trimming cost V 6 bases and J 5 bases, with 16 bases left between them. The CDR3 nucleotides read TGTGCCAGCAGCCCGAGGGGGAGGGAGTATGGCTACACCTTC. It encodes CASSPRGREYGYTF.

The chain recombines TRBV27 with TRBJ1-1, with TRBD1 matching over 9 bases. CDR1 is MNHEY, CDR2 SMNVEV, per germline (reference sequence). Unmatched junction bases numbered 12, after V lost 6 bases and J lost 1 base. CDR3 length equals 17 residues. CDR3 coding DNA: TGTGCCAGCAGGCCAACAGGGGGCTCATCCGCGAACACTGAAGCTTTCTTT. Its protein product is CASRPTGGSSANTEAFF.

This clone was seen more than once but under ten times. V is TRBV16 and J is TRBJ1-1; TRBD1 is a possible D gene (5 bases). Trimming cost V 5 bases and J 0 bases, with 13 bases left between them. This CDR3 spans 15 amino acids. Germline-derived CDR1 and CDR2 are KGHSY and FQNENV. CDR3 residues: CASSRSGGMNTEAFF. DNA for the CDR3: TGTGCCAGCAGCAGATCCGGGGGGATGAACACTGAAGCTTTCTTT.

The V and J genes are TRBV5-6 and TRBJ2-3; 10 bases match TRBD2. V lost 0 bases, J lost 8 bases, and 9 bases stayed unmatched. The CDR3 covers 16 residues. The germline V gene has CDR1 SGHDT and CDR2 YYEEEE. The CDR3 loop reads CASSLGTSGRRGTQYF. The CDR3 region has the DNA TGTGCCAGCAGCTTGGGGACTAGCGGCCGCCGGGGTACGCAGTATTTT.

V and J are TRBV28 and TRBJ1-6, with 7 bases matching TRBD1. The CDR3 runs 14 residues. Germline V gene lookup returns CDR1 MDHEN and CDR2 SYDVKM. After removal of 6 bases from V and 5 bases from J, the junction contained 4 bases not matched to a gene. In nucleotides, the CDR3 is TGTGCCAGCAGAGGGGACAGTCATAATTCACCCCTCCACTTT. This encodes CASRGDSHNSPLHF.

The genes are TRBV28 and TRBJ2-5, with D tentatively TRBD2 (5 bases). V lost 5 bases to trimming and J lost 2 bases, with 12 bases between them. Germline CDR1 and CDR2: MDHEN and SYDVKM. The CDR3 extends over 14 amino acids. CDR3 protein: CASSRTRGQETQYF. The DNA of the CDR3 is TGTGCCAGCAGTCGAACCCGAGGGCAAGAGACCCAGTACTTC.

This sequence joins TRBV3-1 (or the pseudogene TRBV3-2) and TRBJ1-5, with a tentative D call TRBD1 (5 bases). V was cut by 3 bases and J by 1 base, with 10 bases left in between. Germline V gene data show CDR1 as LGHDT and CDR2 as YNNKEL (reference sequence). CDR3 size: 15 residues. CDR3 region: CASSHDGASNQPQHF. In nucleotides, the CDR3 is TGTGCCAGCAGCCACGATGGGGCGAGCAATCAGCCCCAGCATTTT.

V usage is TRBV6-5 and J usage is TRBJ1-5; tentatively, D is TRBD1 (5 bases). The CDR3 extends over 15 amino acids. CDR1 is MNHEY and CDR2 is SVGAGI in the germline V gene. V was shortened by 2 bases and J by 7 bases, with 15 bases between the two germline ends. CDR3 sequence (DNA): TGTGCCAGCAGTTACGCCGCGGGGGGGAAACAGCCCCAGCATTTT. It yields the protein CASSYAAGGKQPQHF.

The genes are TRBV6-5 and TRBJ1-3; TRBD1 matches 8 bases. The CDR3 length is 14 residues. The junction had 5 bases not matched to a gene; V was cut back by 6 bases and J by 4 bases. Germline loops: CDR1 MNHEY, CDR2 SVGAGI. CDR3 in amino acids: CASRGQGPGNTIYF. CDR3 nucleotides: TGTGCCAGCAGAGGACAGGGACCAGGAAACACCATATATTTT.

The chain has TRBV10-3 and TRBJ2-3, with a tentative D call TRBD1 (6 bases). V was clipped by 4 bases and J by 0 bases, with 8 bases between them. The CDR3 sequence is 14 residues long. Germline lookup yields CDR1 ENHRY and CDR2 SYGVKD. For the CDR3, the DNA is TGTGCCATCAGTGTTGGACAGAGCACAGATACGCAGTATTTT. It specifies CAISVGQSTDTQYF.

The chain is built from TRBV6-4 and TRBJ1-1; 8 bases align to TRBD1. The trim removed 5 bases at V and 7 bases at J, leaving 9 bases unmatched. The CDR3 has 14 amino acids. Germline lookup yields CDR1 MRHNA and CDR2 SNTAGT. CDR3 sequence reads: CASSKGQGRGEAFF. In DNA, the CDR3 is TGTGCCAGCAGTAAAGGACAGGGTCGGGGTGAAGCTTTCTTT.